The T cell receptor beta chain described here comes from a study of regulatory T cells in long-lasting Graves disease. This clonotype occurred many times. CDR3-region Arm-PCR and iRepertoire HTBI primers produced the TCR beta libraries. From the multiplex PCR reads, TCRdb called clonotypes with MiXCR, one entry per CDR3 protein. Among approximately 310,000 distinct CDR3 sequences listed, more than 15% were seen once. The time point is: newly diagnosed GD, antithyroid drugs for less than 3 months. The TCR library used RNA extracted from PBMCs. V was pared by 6 bases and J by 1 base, with 24 bases between. The germline CDR1 and CDR2 sequences are LNHDA and SQIVND (reference sequence). CDR3 length: 19 amino acids.

The sample consisted of peripheral blood mononuclear cells (PBMCs), taken at new diagnosis, from a patient treated with antithyroid drugs. V is TRBV19 and J is TRBJ2-2; maybe TRBD1 (6 bases). This receptor was taken from a female donor with Graves disease. The CDR3 spells CASSKGGVVGALNTGELFF. In nucleotides, the CDR3 is TGTGCCAGTAGCAAAGGTGGGGTGGTGGGGGCCTTGAACACCGGGGAGCTGTTTTTT.